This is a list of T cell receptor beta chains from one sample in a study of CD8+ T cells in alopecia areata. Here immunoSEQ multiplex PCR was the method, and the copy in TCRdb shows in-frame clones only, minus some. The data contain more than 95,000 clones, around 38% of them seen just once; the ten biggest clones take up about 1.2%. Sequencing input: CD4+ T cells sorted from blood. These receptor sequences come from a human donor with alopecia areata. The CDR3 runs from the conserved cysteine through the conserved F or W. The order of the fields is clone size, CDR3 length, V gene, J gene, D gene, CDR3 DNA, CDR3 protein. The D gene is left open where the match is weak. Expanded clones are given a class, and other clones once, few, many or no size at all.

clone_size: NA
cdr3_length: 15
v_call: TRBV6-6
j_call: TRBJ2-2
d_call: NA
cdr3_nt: TGTGCCAGCAGCCTAGGCAGGTCCGTTGCCGGGGAGCTGTTTTTT
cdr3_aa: CASSLGRSVAGELFF

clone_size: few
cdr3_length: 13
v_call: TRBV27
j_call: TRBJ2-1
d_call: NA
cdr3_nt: TGTGCCAGCAGTTTCAGGACCTACAATGAGCAGTTCTTC
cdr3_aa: CASSFRTYNEQFF

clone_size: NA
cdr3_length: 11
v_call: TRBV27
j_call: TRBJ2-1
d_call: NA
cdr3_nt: TGTGCCAGCAGTTTAATCCGGAGTCAGTTCTTC
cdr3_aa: CASSLIRSQFF

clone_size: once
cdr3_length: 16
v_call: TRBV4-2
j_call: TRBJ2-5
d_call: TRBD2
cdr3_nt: TGTGCCAGCAGCCAAGTCTCTAGCGGGGGCGGAAAGACCCAGTACTTC
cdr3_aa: CASSQVSSGGGKTQYF

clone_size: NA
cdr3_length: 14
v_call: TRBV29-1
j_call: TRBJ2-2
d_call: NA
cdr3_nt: TGCAGCGTGACACATGGCGGGAACACCGGGGAGCTGTTTTTT
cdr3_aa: CSVTHGGNTGELFF

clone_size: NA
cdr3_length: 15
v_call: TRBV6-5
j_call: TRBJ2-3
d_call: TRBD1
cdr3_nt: TGTGCCAGCAGTTTGGGGACAGCAAACACAGATACGCAGTATTTT
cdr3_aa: CASSLGTANTDTQYF

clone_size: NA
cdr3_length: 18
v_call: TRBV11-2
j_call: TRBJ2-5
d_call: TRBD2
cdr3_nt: TGTGCCAGCAGTCAAATCTCGTTGATAGCGGGGGGCCAAGAGACCCAGTACTTC
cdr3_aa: CASSQISLIAGGQETQYF

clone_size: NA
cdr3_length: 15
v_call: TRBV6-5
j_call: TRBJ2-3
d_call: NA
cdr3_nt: TGTGCCAGCAGTCCCCGATTGCCTAGCACAGATACGCAGTATTTT
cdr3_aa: CASSPRLPSTDTQYF

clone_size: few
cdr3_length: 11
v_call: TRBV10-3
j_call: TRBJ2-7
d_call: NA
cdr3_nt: TGTGCCATCAGTGGATCATACGAGCAGTACTTC
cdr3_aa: CAISGSYEQYF

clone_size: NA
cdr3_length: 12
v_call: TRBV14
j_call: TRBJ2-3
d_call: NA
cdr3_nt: TGTGCCAGCAGCCTCGGCACCTCGACTATGTATTTT
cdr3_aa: CASSLGTSTMYF

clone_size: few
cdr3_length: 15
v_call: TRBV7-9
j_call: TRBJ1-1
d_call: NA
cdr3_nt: TGTGCCAGCAGCTTAGGGGCTCTGTCTTCTTCTGAAGCTTTCTTT
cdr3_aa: CASSLGALSSSEAFF

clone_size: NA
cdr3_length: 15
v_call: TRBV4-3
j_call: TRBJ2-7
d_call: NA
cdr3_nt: TGCGCCAGCAGCCCCTTTCTCGGCGGAAGCTACGAGCAGTACTTC
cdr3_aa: CASSPFLGGSYEQYF

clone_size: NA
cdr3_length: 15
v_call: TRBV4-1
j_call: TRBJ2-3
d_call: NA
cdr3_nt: TGCGCCAGCAGCCCGCTCCCTGCCTTAATCTATACGCAGTATTTT
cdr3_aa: CASSPLPALIYTQYF

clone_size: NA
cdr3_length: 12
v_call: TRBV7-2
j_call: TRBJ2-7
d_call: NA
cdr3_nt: TGTGCCAGCGGATGGGACACCTACGAGCAGTACTTC
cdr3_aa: CASGWDTYEQYF

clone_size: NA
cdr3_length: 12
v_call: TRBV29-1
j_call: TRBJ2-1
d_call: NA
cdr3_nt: TGCAGCGTTCGGGGAGTCTACAATGAGCAGTTCTTC
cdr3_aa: CSVRGVYNEQFF

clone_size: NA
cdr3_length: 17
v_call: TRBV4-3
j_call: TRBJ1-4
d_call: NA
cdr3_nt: TGCGCCAGCAGCCAAGGGACAGCCCGAGGGTCTAATGAAAAACTGTTTTTT
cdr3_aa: CASSQGTARGSNEKLFF

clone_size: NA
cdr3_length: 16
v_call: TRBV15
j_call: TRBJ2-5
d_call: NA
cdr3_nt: TGTGCCACCAGCAAACGAAACAGGGGAGGTGGGGAGACCCAGTACTTC
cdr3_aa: CATSKRNRGGGETQYF

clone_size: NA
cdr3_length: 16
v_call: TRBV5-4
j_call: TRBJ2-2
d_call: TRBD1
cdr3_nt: TGTGCCAGCAGCCGTACAGGGACAGGGTACACCGGGGAGCTGTTTTTT
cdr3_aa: CASSRTGTGYTGELFF

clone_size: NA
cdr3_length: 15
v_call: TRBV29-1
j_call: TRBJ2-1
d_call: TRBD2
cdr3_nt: TGCAGCGGCCAATCCCTGGCTAGCGGGAAGCGTGAGCAGTTCTTC
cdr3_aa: CSGQSLASGKREQFF

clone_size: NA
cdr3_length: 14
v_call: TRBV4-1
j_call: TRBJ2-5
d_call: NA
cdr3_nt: TGCGCCAGCAGCCGATCAAAGCTTATGGGGACCCAGTACTTC
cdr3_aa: CASSRSKLMGTQYF

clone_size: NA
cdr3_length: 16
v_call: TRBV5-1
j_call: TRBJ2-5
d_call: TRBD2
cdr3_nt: TGCGCCAGCAGCTTAACCGGGACTAGAGGCCAAGAGACCCAGTACTTC
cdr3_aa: CASSLTGTRGQETQYF

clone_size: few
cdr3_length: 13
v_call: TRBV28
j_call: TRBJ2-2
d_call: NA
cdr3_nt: TGTGCCCATGGGACCTCGAACACCGGGGAGCTGTTTTTT
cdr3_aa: CAHGTSNTGELFF

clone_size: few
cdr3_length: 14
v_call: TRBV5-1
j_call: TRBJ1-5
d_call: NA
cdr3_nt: TGCGCCAGCAGCTCGACCGGACCAGATCAGCCCCAGCATTTT
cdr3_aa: CASSSTGPDQPQHF

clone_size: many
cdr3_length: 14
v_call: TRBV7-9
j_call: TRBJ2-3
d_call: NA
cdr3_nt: TGTGCCAGCAGCGCCCGACAGGGCACAGATACGCAGTATTTT
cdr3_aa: CASSARQGTDTQYF

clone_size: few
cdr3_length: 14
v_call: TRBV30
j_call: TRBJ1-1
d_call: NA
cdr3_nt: TGTGCCTGGAGTGTCTATGCTTTGAACACTGAAGCTTTCTTT
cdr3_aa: CAWSVYALNTEAFF

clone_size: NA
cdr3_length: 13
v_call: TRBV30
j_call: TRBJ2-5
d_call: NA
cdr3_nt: TGTGCCTGGAGTCAGAATACTCAAGAGACCCAGTACTTC
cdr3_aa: CAWSQNTQETQYF

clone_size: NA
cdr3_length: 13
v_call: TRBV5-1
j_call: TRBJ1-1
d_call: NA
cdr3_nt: TGCGCCAGCAGCTTGGCGTCCGACACTGAAGCTTTCTTT
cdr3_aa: CASSLASDTEAFF

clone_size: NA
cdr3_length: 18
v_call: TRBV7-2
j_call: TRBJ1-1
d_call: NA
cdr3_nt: TGTGCCAGCAGCTTAAGTAAGATTCGAGGGGCGGGGAACACTGAAGCTTTCTTT
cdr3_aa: CASSLSKIRGAGNTEAFF

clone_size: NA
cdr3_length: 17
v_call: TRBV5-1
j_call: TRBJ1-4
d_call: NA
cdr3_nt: TGCGCCAGCAGCTTGGCCGGCGGACCTGCAACTAATGAAAAACTGTTTTTT
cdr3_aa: CASSLAGGPATNEKLFF

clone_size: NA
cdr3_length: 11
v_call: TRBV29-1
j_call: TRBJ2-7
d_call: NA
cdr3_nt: TGCAGCGGCACCCAGGTGGGGGAGCAGTACTTC
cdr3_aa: CSGTQVGEQYF

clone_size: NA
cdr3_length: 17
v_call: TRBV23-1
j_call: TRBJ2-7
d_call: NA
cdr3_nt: TGCGCCAGCAGTCAATCATTTTTTAAGGACGGCTCCTACGAGCAGTACTTC
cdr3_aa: CASSQSFFKDGSYEQYF

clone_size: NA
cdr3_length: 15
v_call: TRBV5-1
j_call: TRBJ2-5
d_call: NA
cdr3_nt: TGCGCCAGCAGCTTGGACAGGGTCTATCAAGAGACCCAGTACTTC
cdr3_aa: CASSLDRVYQETQYF

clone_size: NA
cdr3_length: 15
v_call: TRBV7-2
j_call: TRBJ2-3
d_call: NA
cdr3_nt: TGTGCCAGCAGCCATCTAGACAGGAACGCAGATACGCAGTATTTT
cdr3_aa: CASSHLDRNADTQYF

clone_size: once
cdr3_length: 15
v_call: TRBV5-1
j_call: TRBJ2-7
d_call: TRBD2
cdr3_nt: TGCGCCAGCAGCTTGGTCTCTCTAGCGGGGTACGAGCAGTACTTC
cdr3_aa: CASSLVSLAGYEQYF

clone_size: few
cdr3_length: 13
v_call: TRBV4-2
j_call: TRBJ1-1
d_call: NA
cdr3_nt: TGTGCCAGCAGCCGACGGGGGGACACTGAAGCTTTCTTT
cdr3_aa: CASSRRGDTEAFF

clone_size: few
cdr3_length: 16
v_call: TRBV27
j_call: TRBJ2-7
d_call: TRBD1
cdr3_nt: TGTGCCAGCAGTTTGGGTCCGGGACAGTCAGCCTACGAGCAGTACTTC
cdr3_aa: CASSLGPGQSAYEQYF

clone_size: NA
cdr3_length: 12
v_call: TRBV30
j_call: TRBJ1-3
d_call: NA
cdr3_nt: TGTGCCTGGAGGACAGCTGGAAACACCATATATTTT
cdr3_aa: CAWRTAGNTIYF

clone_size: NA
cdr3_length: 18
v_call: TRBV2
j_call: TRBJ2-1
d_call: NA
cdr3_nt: TGTGCCAGCAGCGAGCCGACCGGACGGTGGAGCTCCTACAATGAGCAGTTCTTC
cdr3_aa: CASSEPTGRWSSYNEQFF

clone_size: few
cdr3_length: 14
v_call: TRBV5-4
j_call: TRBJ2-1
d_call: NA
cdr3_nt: TGTGCCAGTCAGCCCCGGACCCCGTACAATGAGCAGTTCTTC
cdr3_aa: CASQPRTPYNEQFF

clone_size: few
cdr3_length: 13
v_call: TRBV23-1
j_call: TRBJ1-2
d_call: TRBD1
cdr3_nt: TGCGCCAGCAACCCTCCCACAGGGGGAGGCTACACCTTC
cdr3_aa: CASNPPTGGGYTF

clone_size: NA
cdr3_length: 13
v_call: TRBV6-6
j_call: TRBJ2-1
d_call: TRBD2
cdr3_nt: TGTGCCAGCAGTAGCGGGAGGAACAATGAGCAGTTCTTC
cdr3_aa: CASSSGRNNEQFF

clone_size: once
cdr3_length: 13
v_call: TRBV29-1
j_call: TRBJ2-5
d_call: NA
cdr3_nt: TGCAGCGTTGAATTTCTGGGGGGAGAGACCCAGTACTTC
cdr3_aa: CSVEFLGGETQYF

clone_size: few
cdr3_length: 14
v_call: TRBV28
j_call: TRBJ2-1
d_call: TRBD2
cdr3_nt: TGTGCCAGCAGACGGGGGGGCTCGAAGGGTGAGCAGTTCTTC
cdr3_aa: CASRRGGSKGEQFF

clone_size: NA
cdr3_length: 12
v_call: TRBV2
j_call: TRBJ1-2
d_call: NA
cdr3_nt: TGTGCCAGTAAGGAGTTACAGGATGGCTACACCTTC
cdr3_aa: CASKELQDGYTF

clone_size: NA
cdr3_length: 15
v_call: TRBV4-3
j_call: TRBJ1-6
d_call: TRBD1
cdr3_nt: TGCGCCAGCAGCCACTCAGACAGGGTTAATTCACCCCTCCACTTT
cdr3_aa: CASSHSDRVNSPLHF

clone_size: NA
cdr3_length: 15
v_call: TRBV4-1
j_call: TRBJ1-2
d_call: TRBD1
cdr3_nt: TGCGCCAGCAGCCCCAGACAGGGAACCTCCTATGGCTACACCTTC
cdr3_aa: CASSPRQGTSYGYTF

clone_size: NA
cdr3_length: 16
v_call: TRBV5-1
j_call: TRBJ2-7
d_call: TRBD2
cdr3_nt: TGCGCCAGCAGCCGGGGACTAGCGGGAAAGGACTACGAGCAGTACTTC
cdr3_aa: CASSRGLAGKDYEQYF

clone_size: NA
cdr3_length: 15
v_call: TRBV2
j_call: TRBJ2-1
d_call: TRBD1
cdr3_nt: TGTGCCAGCAGTGTGGAGGGGACAGGGTTCAATGAGCAGTTCTTC
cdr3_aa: CASSVEGTGFNEQFF

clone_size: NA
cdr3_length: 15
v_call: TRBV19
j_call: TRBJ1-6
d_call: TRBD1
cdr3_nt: TGTGCCAGTGCCCCGTCGGGACAGGGAACGGCACCCCTCCACTTT
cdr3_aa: CASAPSGQGTAPLHF

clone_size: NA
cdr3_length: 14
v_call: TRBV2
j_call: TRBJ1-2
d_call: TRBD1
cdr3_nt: TGTGCCAGCAGCGCTCAAGGGACAGTAACTGGCTACACCTTC
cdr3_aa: CASSAQGTVTGYTF

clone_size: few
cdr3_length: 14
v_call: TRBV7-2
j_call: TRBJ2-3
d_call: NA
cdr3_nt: TGTGCCAGCAGCTTTAGTCCCCAGGGCGATACGCAGTATTTT
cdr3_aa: CASSFSPQGDTQYF

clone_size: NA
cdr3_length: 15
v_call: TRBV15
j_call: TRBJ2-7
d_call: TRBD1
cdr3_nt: TGTGCCACCAGCATAGGGACAGGACGCTCCTACGAGCAGTACTTC
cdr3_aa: CATSIGTGRSYEQYF

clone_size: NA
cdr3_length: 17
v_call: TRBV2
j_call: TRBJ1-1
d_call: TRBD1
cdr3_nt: TGTGCCAGCAGTCCACGACCCGGACAGGCAATGAACACTGAAGCTTTCTTT
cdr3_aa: CASSPRPGQAMNTEAFF

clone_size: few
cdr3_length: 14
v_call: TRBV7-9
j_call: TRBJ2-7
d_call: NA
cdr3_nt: TGTGCCAGCAGCTTACAACAGGGTTCGTACGAGCAGTACTTC
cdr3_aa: CASSLQQGSYEQYF

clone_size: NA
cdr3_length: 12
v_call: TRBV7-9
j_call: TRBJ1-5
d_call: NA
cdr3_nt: TGTGCCAGCAGCTTTTTAAATCAGCCCCAGCATTTT
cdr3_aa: CASSFLNQPQHF

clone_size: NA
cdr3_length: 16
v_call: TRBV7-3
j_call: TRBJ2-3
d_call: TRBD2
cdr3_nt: TGTGCCAGCAGCGCGCCCGGGACTAGCGACCCAGATACGCAGTATTTT
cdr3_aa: CASSAPGTSDPDTQYF

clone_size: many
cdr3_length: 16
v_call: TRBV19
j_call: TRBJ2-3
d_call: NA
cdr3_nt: TGTGCCAGTAGTTCAGGGAAAGTCAGGTTATCAGATACGCAGTATTTT
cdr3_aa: CASSSGKVRLSDTQYF